This TCR beta chain was obtained from a study of CD8+ T cells in alopecia areata. As the sequencing template, cDNA was produced by extracting RNA and reverse transcribing it. The assay was immunoSEQ multiplex PCR, and TCRdb's table has in-frame clones only and misses some. In the table there are 200,000 to 250,000 clones, around two fifths of which are singletons. CDR1 is SGHRS, CDR2 YFSETQ, per germline. The length of the CDR3 is 12 residues. Note on this clone: The junction departs from the called germline gene at one end, perhaps through a read error.

Noted treatment: oral pan-JAK inhibitor, 5-10 mg twice daily. The specimen comprised CD4+ T cells sorted from blood, sampled at approximately week 30, from a patient treated with tofacitinib. V gene TRBV5-1 combines with J gene TRBJ2-5; D gene uncertain. This sequence originates from a human donor with alopecia areata. CDR3 in DNA: TGCGCCAGCAGCTTGGGGGCAGAGATCCAGTACTTC. Translation gives CASSLGAEIQYF.